This T cell receptor beta chain was sequenced in a study of blood T cell repertoires in COVID-19. Overall study context: The study drew acute and convalescent COVID-19 samples from the United States, Italy and Spain.

Germline V gene data show CDR1 as LGHDT and CDR2 as YNNKEL (reference sequence). CDR3 length: 12 residues. V gave up 4 bases and J gave up 6 bases, with 4 bases separating them. Per the original methods: Amplification from reference gene primers served as the basis for estimated nucleated cell counts. Here immunoSEQ multiplex PCR was the method, and the copy in TCRdb shows in-frame clones only, minus some. Clone size and V and J calls were adopted from that table, with D and trimming inferred from the DNA. Here the sample spans just over 90,000 clones, around 88% being singletons. This chain links TRBV3-1 (or the pseudogene TRBV3-2) with TRBJ1-6; D call uncertain. Sequencing used peripheral blood. The source of this sequence is a woman of 80 years or more with acute or convalescent COVID-19. CDR3: CASSRSNSPLHF. In DNA form, the CDR3 reads TGTGCCAGCAGCCGTAGTAATTCACCCCTCCACTTT.